Below, 32 T cell receptor beta chains from the same sample are listed, as sequenced in a study of glioma-infiltrating T cells. TCR alpha and beta CDR3 regions were amplified from RNA using iRepertoire nested multiplex PCR. TCRdb analysed the multiplex PCR reads with MiXCR anew, one entry per CDR3 protein. The profile covers some 130,000 distinct CDR3 sequences, with around 23% appearing a single time and 27% taken by the ten largest. Source material: glioma tissue, nonneoplastic brain tissue, or PBMCs (not recorded which). The receptors were sampled from a human donor with low-grade glioma or glioblastoma, undergoing nonglioma brain surgery, or in good health (not recorded which).

Points on this clonotype: A much larger clone sits a single nucleotide away, making a read error possible. The V call is TRBV20-1, the J call TRBJ1-1; D remains unclear. Germline CDR1 reads DFQATT; CDR2 reads SNEGSKA (reference sequence). The CDR3 totals 13 residues. The CDR3 bases are TGCTGTGCTACACTCAGACCGAACACTGAAGCTTTCTTT. It translates to CCATLRPNTEAFF.

This clonotype was seen ten or more times. J is TRBJ1-4 and V is TRBV27; D gene ambiguous. The length of the CDR3 is 15 residues. Germline V gives CDR1 MNHEY, CDR2 SMNVEV (reference sequence). Trimming cost V 2 bases and J 3 bases, with 10 bases left between them. This CDR3 reads CASSLIGGANEKLFF. The CDR3 DNA sequence: TGTGCCAGCAGTTTAATCGGAGGAGCTAATGAAAAACTGTTTTTT.

Only a few counts were recorded for this clonotype. The CDR3 here is CASSPKDSGGDTQYF. In DNA, the CDR3 is TGTGCCAGCAGCCCGAAGGACAGTGGAGGGGATACGCAGTATTTT. The J gene is TRBJ2-3, the V gene TRBV3-1; the D call may be TRBD1 or TRBD2 (6 bases each). Trimming took 4 bases from V and 6 from J, leaving 17 bases between them. CDR3 size: 15 residues. Germline lookup yields CDR1 LGHDT and CDR2 YNNKEL (reference sequence).

This clonotype was recorded a few times. This rearrangement joins TRBV5-8 to TRBJ1-2; D is ambiguous. Trimming left V 2 bases short and J 13 bases short, with 3 bases between. Looked up from germline, CDR1 is SGHTS and CDR2 is YDEGEE. The CDR3 consists of 8 residues. CDR3 residues: CASSFFTF. The CDR3 region has the DNA TGTGCCAGCAGCTTTTTCACCTTC. Together with reference TRBV5-8 and TRBJ1-2, the CDR3 gives the full variable domain: EAGVTQSPTHLIKTRGQQATLRCSPISGHTSVYWYQQALGLGLQFLLWYDEGEERNRGNFPPRFSGRQFPNYSSELNVNALELEDSALYLCASSFFTFGSGTRLTVV.

The genes are TRBV20-1 and TRBJ1-3; perhaps TRBD1 as D (6 bases). Germline assignment: CDR1 DFQATT and CDR2 SNEGSKA (reference sequence). V lost 6 bases and J 0 bases, leaving 15 bases between the germline ends. The CDR3 sequence is 15 residues long. The CDR3 region is CSALDRRNSGNTIYF. The CDR3, as DNA: TGCAGTGCCTTAGACAGGCGAAACTCTGGAAACACCATATATTTT.

The chain joins TRBV6-1 to TRBJ1-4, with a possible D match to TRBD1 (6 bases). CDR1 MNHNS and CDR2 SASEGT come from the germline V gene. With 8 bases removed from V and 4 bases from J, the gap between germline ends came to 17 bases. This CDR3 spans 15 amino acids. The CDR3 here is CASRPIGQNNEKLFF. The DNA of the CDR3 is TGTGCCAGCCGGCCCATTGGACAGAATAATGAAAAACTGTTTTTT.

Of note for this clonotype: This may be a read error, as it is one base from a much larger clone. The V and J genes are TRBV12-3 or TRBV12-4 and TRBJ2-2, with 8 bases matching TRBD2. This CDR3 has 15 residues. CDR3 sequence: CVSSFPSERGPELFF. In DNA form, the CDR3 reads TGTGTCAGCAGTTTCCCCTCTGAGCGGGGGCCCGAGCTGTTTTTT.

At least ten counts were recorded for this clonotype. The chain couples TRBV28 to TRBJ2-5; no firm D call. CDR1 and CDR2 from the germline V gene are MDHEN and SYDVKM. The CDR3 loop spans 14 amino acids. Trimming stripped 7 bases from V and 2 bases from J, with 14 bases between. CDR3 loop: CASTSVAVQETQYF. The CDR3 nucleotides read TGTGCCAGCACCTCGGTGGCTGTGCAAGAGACCCAGTACTTC. The variable domain in full, with the rest retrieved from reference TRBV28 and TRBJ2-5, is DVKVTQSSRYLVKRTGEKVFLECVQDMDHENMFWYRQDPGLGLRLIYFSYDVKMKEKGDIPEGYSVSREKKERFSLILESASTNQTSMYLCASTSVAVQETQYFGPGTRLLVL.

At least ten counts were recorded for this clonotype. The chain combines TRBV6-1 with TRBJ1-5; D not certain. From germline, CDR1 is MNHNS and CDR2 SASEGT. The CDR3 length is 16 residues. With 6 bases removed from V and 1 base from J, the gap between germline ends came to 16 bases. CDR3: CASSLRRTGSNQPQHF. The CDR3 nucleotides are TGTGCCAGCAGCCTCCGGAGGACCGGCAGCAATCAGCCCCAGCATTTT.

This clonotype was observed a few times. The chain has TRBV2 and TRBJ1-5, with D perhaps matching TRBD1 (6 bases). The germline gives CDR1 SNHLY, CDR2 FYNNEI. Trimming removed 2 bases at V and 3 bases at J, with 8 bases between. The CDR3 has 14 amino acids. CDR3 in DNA: TGTGCCAGCAGTGAACACAGGGTCAATCAGCCCCAGCATTTT. Amino acids: CASSEHRVNQPQHF.

In its sample, this clonotype was seen a few times. This rearrangement joins TRBV12-3 or TRBV12-4 to TRBJ1-4; D is unresolved. This CDR3 spans 17 amino acids. V was clipped by 3 bases and J by 4 bases, with 18 bases between them. The CDR3 sequence is CASSFSNLFGNNEKLFF. In nucleotides, the CDR3 is TGTGCCAGCAGTTTCTCGAATCTTTTCGGAAATAATGAAAAACTGTTTTTT.

For this clonotype: One base away lies a much larger clone, so this may be a sequencing read error. The chain couples TRBV20-1 to TRBJ1-1; a weak D match, TRBD1 (5 bases). Deletions cut 0 bases from V and 0 bases from J, with 14 bases between. Germline CDR1 DFQATT, CDR2 SNEGSKA (reference sequence). This CDR3 spans 16 amino acids. The CDR3 DNA reads as TGCAGTGCTAGAGATATGATGAGGGGAATGAACACTGAAGCTTTCTTT. This sequence encodes CSARDMMRGMNTEAFF.

The chain joins TRBV20-1 to TRBJ2-1; D unresolved. In germline, CDR1 is DFQATT, CDR2 SNEGSKA (reference sequence). CDR3 length: 15 amino acids. V was pared by 0 bases and J by 6 bases, with 15 bases between. CDR3 nucleotide sequence: TGCAGTGCTAGAGATTCAAGGGTGGCGATCAATGAGCAGTTCTTC. This translates into CSARDSRVAINEQFF.

The chain is built from TRBV19 and TRBJ2-3; 9 bases agree with TRBD2. V shed 5 bases, J shed 6 bases, and the junction held 9 bases outside the gene matches. CDR3 length equals 15 residues. Germline CDR1 LNHDA, CDR2 SQIVND (reference sequence). The CDR3 sequence is CASSPGLAQMDTQYF. CDR3 DNA sequence: TGTGCCAGTAGTCCTGGACTAGCGCAGATGGATACGCAGTATTTT.

The sample holds a few counts of this clonotype. The chain carries TRBV6-1 and TRBJ2-7; TRBD2 agrees at 7 bases. V dropped 5 bases and J dropped 0; count of bases not matched to a gene: 10. Per germline, CDR1 MNHNS and CDR2 SASEGT. The CDR3 totals 16 residues. The CDR3, as DNA: TGTGCCAGCAGTCCCCAGGGAGGGCCCTTCTCCTACGAGCAGTACGTC. As protein: CASSPQGGPFSYEQYV.

The gene calls are TRBV3-1 and TRBJ2-3; no clear D gene. This CDR3 region has 13 residues. The germline V and J ends were trimmed by 3 bases and 4 bases, with 8 bases remaining between them. Germline CDR1 LGHDT, CDR2 YNNKEL (reference sequence). In DNA, the CDR3 is TGTGCCAGCAGCCAGGCGCTTCCAGATACGCAGTATTTT. Its protein is CASSQALPDTQYF.

Notes on this clonotype: A much bigger clone sits one base away, suggesting this may be a read error. The chain has TRBV20-1 and TRBJ1-1, with D maybe TRBD1 (5 bases). The germline gives CDR1 DFQATT, CDR2 SNEGSKA (reference sequence). The CDR3 covers 13 residues. CDR3 loop: CSARDGGNNEAFF. The CDR3 DNA sequence: TGCAGTGCTAGAGATGGGGGGAACAATGAAGCTTTCTTT.

This clonotype was seen ten or more times. The V and J genes are TRBV20-1 and TRBJ2-3; no reliable D call. CDR1 is DFQATT and CDR2 is SNEGSKA in the germline V gene (reference sequence). The CDR3 sequence is 11 residues long. Deletions cut 6 bases from V and 5 bases from J, with 9 bases between. CDR3 bases: TGCAGTGCCATGATAGGAGATACGCAGTATTTT. Its protein is CSAMIGDTQYF.

This clonotype was observed at least ten times. Here the CDR3 reads CSVTTGDYNSPLHF. Here the CDR3 DNA reads TGCAGTGTAACGACAGGGGACTATAATTCACCCCTCCACTTT. This chain joins TRBV20-1 and TRBJ1-6; 8 bases match TRBD1. The CDR3 has 14 amino acids. V shed 7 bases, J shed 3 bases, and the junction held 5 bases outside the gene matches. In germline, CDR1 is DFQATT, CDR2 SNEGSKA (reference sequence).

Points on this clonotype: The junction departs from germline at one end; a sequencing error may be responsible. The rearrangement joins TRBV7-2 to TRBJ1-1; D unresolved. This CDR3 has 13 residues. Per the germline V gene, CDR1 is SGHTA and CDR2 is FQGNSA. The CDR3, as DNA: TGTGCCAGCCGCTTAGAAAAGAACACTGAAGCTTTCTTT. Protein sequence: CASRLEKNTEAFF. The entire variable domain, with the rest obtained from reference TRBV7-2 and TRBJ1-1, is as follows: GAGVSQSPSNKVTEKGKDVELRCDPISGHTALYWYRQSLGQGLEFLIYFQGNSAPDKSGLPSDRFSAERTGGSVSTLTIQRTQQEDSAVYLCASRLEKNTEAFFGQGTRLTVV.

About this clonotype: Given the absence of the conserved phenylalanine or tryptophan at the CDR3 end, a read error is likely. The chain couples TRBV6-2 or TRBV6-3 to TRBJ2-5; no definite D call. Germline V gives CDR1 MNHEY, CDR2 SVGEGT. Trimming left V 0 bases short and J 2 bases short, with 10 bases between. The CDR3 is made up of 15 amino acids. The CDR3 region has the DNA TGTGCCAGCAGTTACTCGGCCTACACACAAGAGACCCAGTACTCC. This encodes CASSYSAYTQETQYS.

This clonotype was counted ten times or more. The junction does not match germline at one end; this may be a read error. V is TRBV7-7 and J is TRBJ2-5; 7 positions agree with TRBD2. The CDR3 covers 14 residues. Germline assignment: CDR1 SSHAT and CDR2 FNYEAQ (reference sequence). The CDR3 DNA follows: TGTGCTAGCAGCTTAGCGGGTTTCCAAGAGACCCAGTACTTC. This codes for CASSLAGFQETQYF.

This clonotype was counted a few times. The V gene is TRBV7-2, the J gene TRBJ1-1; 8 bases are a match to TRBD1. V lost 1 base to trimming and J lost 10 bases; unmatched junction nucleotides: 5. The CDR3 is 13 residues long. The V gene's germline CDR1 is SGHTA and CDR2 FQGNSA. The DNA of the CDR3 is TGTGCCAGCAGCTTAGTGGACAGGGAGGGAGCTTTCTTT. Its translation: CASSLVDREGAFF.

This clonotype was found many times. This chain connects TRBV25-1 to TRBJ2-4; D call uncertain. CDR3 size: 13 residues. The ends were cut back, 5 bases at V and 10 bases at J, with 15 bases in the middle. Germline V gene lookup returns CDR1 MGHDK and CDR2 SYGVNS. As DNA, the CDR3 is TGTGCCAGCAGTTTTGGCACACCCGTGATTCAGTACTTC. Residues: CASSFGTPVIQYF.

This clonotype was found a few times. The chain uses TRBV10-3 and TRBJ2-7; 10 bases are shared with TRBD1. The V segment lost 0 bases and the J segment 5 bases; nucleotides outside the gene matches: 7. The length of the CDR3 is 16 residues. Looked up from germline, CDR1 is ENHRY and CDR2 is SYGVKD. Here the CDR3 reads CAISESAGDRGNEQYV. In DNA, the CDR3 is TGTGCCATCAGTGAGTCGGCTGGGGACAGGGGTAACGAGCAGTACGTC.

This clonotype has just a few counts. The CDR3 region is CSARTYSNQPQHF. CDR3 sequence (DNA): TGCAGTGCAAGGACGTATAGCAATCAGCCCCAGCATTTT. This chain uses TRBV20-1 with TRBJ1-5; D ambiguous. Trimming removed 6 bases from V and 0 bases from J, with 9 bases in between. This CDR3 has 13 residues. Germline assignment: CDR1 DFQATT and CDR2 SNEGSKA (reference sequence).

This clonotype was detected a few times. The V call is TRBV14, the J call TRBJ1-6, with 8 bases lining up with TRBD1. V lost 2 bases and J lost 6; bases outside the gene matches: 3. The V gene's germline CDR1 is SGHDN and CDR2 FVKESK. CDR3 size: 15 residues. The CDR3: CASSQQGAINSPLHF. CDR3 coding DNA: TGTGCCAGCAGCCAACAGGGGGCGATTAATTCACCCCTCCACTTT.

A few counts support this clonotype. The CDR3 DNA is TGTGCCAGCAGCACCGGTGGTTCTGAAGCTTTCTTT. It encodes CASSTGGSEAFF. V gene TRBV27 combines with J gene TRBJ1-1; D call uncertain. CDR1 and CDR2 (germline): MNHEY, SMNVEV (reference sequence). The CDR3 loop spans 12 amino acids. V lost 6 bases and J lost 6, with 11 bases in between.

The J gene is TRBJ1-2, the V gene TRBV6-4; possibly TRBD1 for D (5 bases). The germline V and J ends were trimmed by 6 bases and 4 bases, with 12 bases remaining between them. Germline-derived CDR1 and CDR2 are MRHNA and SNTAGT. The CDR3 length is 13 residues. The CDR3 here is CASSGGTAYGYTF. As DNA, the CDR3 is TGTGCCAGCAGCGGCGGGACGGCCTATGGCTACACCTTC.

There are a few counts of this clonotype. This chain joins TRBV7-2 and TRBJ2-5, with TRBD1 as a possible D gene (6 bases). CDR3 size: 14 residues. Germline V gene data show CDR1 as SGHTA and CDR2 as FQGNSA. The germline V and J ends were trimmed by 4 bases and 5 bases, with 14 bases remaining between them. Written as DNA, the CDR3 is TGTGCCAGCAGCTCTTCAGGGGCCCAGGAGACCCAGTACTTC. Encoded protein: CASSSSGAQETQYF.

This clonotype was observed at least ten times. The CDR3 sequence: CASSYSVDRPRGNTIYF. Here the CDR3 DNA reads TGTGCCAGCAGTTACTCAGTCGACAGGCCACGTGGAAACACCATATATTTT. The rearrangement links TRBV6-6 to TRBJ1-3; D possibly corresponds to TRBD1 (6 bases). In germline, CDR1 is MNHNY, CDR2 SVGAGI (reference sequence). CDR3 length equals 17 residues. Trimming took 0 bases from V and 3 from J, leaving 15 bases between them.

V is TRBV2 and J is TRBJ1-5; D unclear. Germline V lookup: CDR1 SNHLY, CDR2 FYNNEI. V was clipped by 4 bases and J by 9 bases, with 10 bases between them. The CDR3 is made up of 12 amino acids. DNA of the CDR3: TGTGCCAGCAGTGCCCACAGCGGGCCCCAGCATTTT. It codes for CASSAHSGPQHF.